What follows are 28 T cell receptor gamma chains derived from one specimen sequenced in a study of Vδ1+ human thymocytes. Study results and limitations: In the thymus, TRG and TRD repertoires looked highly polyclonal with Gaussian CDR3 lengths.

The template was reverse-transcribed extracted RNA. Pooled V-gene forward primers with one constant-region reverse primer generated the CDR3 amplicons by multiplex PCR. TCRdb called clones anew from the multiplex PCR reads with CATT. The repertoire holds 35,000 or so gamma-chain clones, with around 20% as singletons. These receptors have no known antigen. The specimen was Vdelta1+ gamma-delta thymocytes from the thymus. Subset reported: FACS-sorted CD3+ TCRalphabeta- TCRVdelta1+ TCRVdelta2- thymocytes. The receptors derive from a girl less than two years old who had congenital heart surgery.

The J gene is TRGJ1 or TRGJ2, the V gene TRGV4. From germline, CDR1 is EGSTGY and CDR2 YDSYTSSV. This CDR3 region has 12 residues. V shed 4 bases, J shed 13 bases, and the junction held 13 bases outside the gene matches. Here the CDR3 DNA reads TGTGCCACCTGGGACGACCTGGGAACAAAACTCTTT. Its protein is CATWDDLGTKLF.

This clone was seen a few times. A much larger clone differs from this one at a single base, so this may be a read error. The rearrangement links TRGV4 to TRGJ1 or TRGJ2. This CDR3 comprises 12 residues. Looked up from germline, CDR1 is EGSTGY and CDR2 is YDSYTSSV. With V trimmed by 4 bases and J by 8 bases, 8 bases remained unmatched. In DNA form, the CDR3 reads TGTGCCACCTGGGACAGGCCTCATAAGAAACTCTTT. Translating gives CATWDRPHKKLF.

Of note for this clone: Given a much more abundant clone one base away, this may be a read error. The chain is built from TRGV9 and TRGJ1 or TRGJ2. Germline values: CDR1 GITISATS, CDR2 ISYDGTV (reference sequence). The CDR3 runs to 14 residues. Trimming cost V 2 bases and J 0 bases; bases outside gene matches: 4. The CDR3 DNA follows: TGTGCCTTGTGGGAGGATCCGAATTATTATAAGAAACTCTTT. Encoded protein: CALWEDPNYYKKLF.

The chain recombines TRGV9 with TRGJ1 or TRGJ2. The CDR3 is 13 amino acids. J gave up 11 bases and V 0 bases, and 10 bases lay outside the gene matches. CDR1 is GITISATS, CDR2 ISYDGTV, per germline (reference sequence). CDR3 protein: CALWEVLQLEKLF. DNA for the CDR3: TGTGCCTTGTGGGAGGTGCTCCAATTGGAGAAACTCTTT.

The V call is TRGV8, the J call TRGJ1 or TRGJ2. Germline CDR1 is VENAVY and CDR2 is YDSYNSRV. The junction had 7 bases not matched to a gene; V was cut back by 3 bases and J by 8 bases. This CDR3 has 12 amino acids. This CDR3 reads CATWDPWNKKLF. The CDR3 bases are TGTGCCACCTGGGATCCGTGGAATAAGAAACTCTTT.

The V call is TRGV3, the J call TRGJ1 or TRGJ2. The trim removed 4 bases at V and 6 bases at J, leaving 9 bases unmatched. This CDR3 is 13 amino acids long. The V gene's germline CDR1 is VTNTFY and CDR2 YDVSTARD (reference sequence). CDR3 residues: CATWDAVGYKKLF. The CDR3 DNA reads as TGTGCCACCTGGGATGCGGTAGGTTATAAGAAACTCTTT.

In its sample, this clone was seen a few times. The V call is TRGV3, the J call TRGJ1 or TRGJ2. Per germline, CDR1 VTNTFY and CDR2 YDVSTARD (reference sequence). There are 12 residues in the CDR3. The V gene end was trimmed by 2 bases and the J gene end by 12 bases; junction bases not matched to a gene: 10. The CDR3 region has the DNA TGTGCCACCTGGGACAAGGTCGGGGGGAAACTCTTT. Protein: CATWDKVGGKLF.

This clone was counted only a few times. The V gene is TRGV4, the J gene TRGJP2. This CDR3 spans 16 amino acids. The V gene's germline CDR1 is EGSTGY and CDR2 YDSYTSSV. V was pared by 5 bases and J by 0 bases, with 9 bases of the junction left unmatched. CDR3 loop: CATWGLGYSSDWIKTF. In DNA, the CDR3 is TGTGCCACCTGGGGCCTGGGCTATAGTAGTGATTGGATCAAGACGTTT.

This sequence joins TRGV8 and TRGJ1 or TRGJ2. Germline V gene lookup returns CDR1 VENAVY and CDR2 YDSYNSRV. CDR3 size: 14 residues. V lost 0 bases, J lost 2 bases, and 4 bases stayed unmatched. The CDR3 loop is CATWDRQHYYKKLF. For the CDR3, the DNA is TGTGCCACCTGGGATAGGCAGCATTATTATAAGAAACTCTTT.

The rearrangement uses TRGV8 and TRGJP2. J was trimmed by 3 bases and V by 3 bases; bases with no gene match: 4. The CDR3 has 14 amino acids. CDR1 and CDR2 from the germline V gene are VENAVY and YDSYNSRV. CDR3: CATWDDGSDWIKTF. In DNA form, the CDR3 reads TGTGCCACCTGGGATGACGGTAGTGATTGGATCAAGACGTTT.

This clone came up a few times. The V call is TRGV4, the J call TRGJP1. CDR1 and CDR2 (germline): EGSTGY, YDSYTSSV. J gave up 0 bases and V 5 bases, and 9 bases lay outside the gene matches. The CDR3 is made up of 16 amino acids. CDR3 in DNA: TGTGCCACCTGGGCCATGAAAAATACCACTGGTTGGTTCAAGATATTT. This codes for CATWAMKNTTGWFKIF.

In regard to this clone: The junction differs from germline at one of its ends, possibly a read error. The V gene is TRGV9, the J gene TRGJP. The CDR3 contains 14 residues. The germline CDR1 and CDR2 sequences are GITISATS and ISYDGTV (reference sequence). As DNA, the CDR3 is TGTGCCTTGTGGGATCCGTTGGGCAAAAAAATAAAGGTATTT. As protein: CALWDPLGKKIKVF.

A note on this clone: This could be a read error, since a much larger clone is one nucleotide away. The chain links TRGV3 to TRGJ1 or TRGJ2. Unmatched junction bases numbered 2, after V lost 0 bases and J lost 0 bases. The CDR3 consists of 14 residues. From germline, CDR1 is VTNTFY and CDR2 YDVSTARD (reference sequence). The CDR3 region has the DNA TGTGCCACCTGGGACAGGTCGAATTATTATAAGAAACTCTTT. It is translated as CATWDRSNYYKKLF.

This clone has more than one count but fewer than ten. V gene TRGV2 combines with J gene TRGJP2. The CDR3 spans 13 residues. V shed 5 bases and J 8 bases; nucleotides not matched to a gene: 8. In germline, CDR1 is EGSNGY, CDR2 YDSYNSKV. The CDR3 region has the DNA TGTGCCACCTGGGCCCTCGGGGATTGGATCAAGACGTTT. It encodes CATWALGDWIKTF.

Notes on this clone: At the DNA level, this CDR3 is encoded by other sequences in the same sample as well. The rearrangement joins TRGV2 to TRGJP2. CDR1 EGSNGY and CDR2 YDSYNSKV come from the germline V gene. With V trimmed by 0 bases and J by 6 bases, 7 bases remained unmatched. CDR3 size: 15 residues. The CDR3, as DNA: TGTGCCACCTGGGACGGGCTGAGAGGTGATTGGATCAAGACGTTT. Translated: CATWDGLRGDWIKTF.

This clone has more than one count but fewer than ten. The chain joins TRGV4 to TRGJP1. Germline V gene lookup returns CDR1 EGSTGY and CDR2 YDSYTSSV. The ends lost 1 base at V and 0 bases at J; junction bases unmatched: 5. This CDR3 contains 16 residues. CDR3 sequence: CATWDGTHTTGWFKIF. The CDR3 DNA reads as TGTGCCACCTGGGATGGAACGCATACCACTGGTTGGTTCAAGATATTT.

V usage is TRGV9 and J usage is TRGJP. The CDR3 has 17 residues. Germline values: CDR1 GITISATS, CDR2 ISYDGTV (reference sequence). V gave up 2 bases and J gave up 9 bases; unmatched junction bases: 10. The CDR3 DNA reads TGTGCCTTGTGGGAGGCCCCTTGGGGGTTGGGCAAAAAAATCAAGGTATTT. Translated, it gives CALWEAPWGLGKKIKVF.

The V call is TRGV2, the J call TRGJ1 or TRGJ2. The CDR3 consists of 17 residues. With V trimmed by 0 bases and J by 0 bases, 11 bases remained unmatched. Germline lookup yields CDR1 EGSNGY and CDR2 YDSYNSKV. The CDR3 loop reads CATWDGPLNSNYYKKLF. The CDR3 bases are TGTGCCACCTGGGACGGGCCGCTTAATTCGAATTATTATAAGAAACTCTTT.

This clone has just one count. The chain uses TRGV3 and TRGJ1 or TRGJ2. Germline V lookup: CDR1 VTNTFY, CDR2 YDVSTARD (reference sequence). V lost 5 bases to trimming and J lost 5 bases; unmatched junction nucleotides: 15. This CDR3 has 15 amino acids. DNA of the CDR3: TGTGCCACCTGGGTTCTCCCCTACCCAGATTATAAGAAACTCTTT. It yields the protein CATWVLPYPDYKKLF.

This clone was detected a few times. The V and J genes are TRGV9 and TRGJ1 or TRGJ2. This CDR3 region has 16 residues. Per germline, CDR1 GITISATS and CDR2 ISYDGTV (reference sequence). With V trimmed by 0 bases and J by 2 bases, 10 bases remained unmatched. CDR3 in amino acids: CALWEVQSRHYYKKLF. The CDR3, as DNA: TGTGCCTTGTGGGAGGTGCAGAGTCGGCATTATTATAAGAAACTCTTT.

The chain has TRGV4 and TRGJ1 or TRGJ2. With 3 bases clipped from V and 11 bases from J, the junction kept 19 bases outside the gene matches. Per the germline V gene, CDR1 is EGSTGY and CDR2 is YDSYTSSV. The CDR3 sequence is 15 residues long. The CDR3 coding sequence is TGTGCCACCTGGGATCGATCCGCCAGGGGAGGGGAGAAACTCTTT. It specifies CATWDRSARGGEKLF.

In regard to this clone: Other DNA sequences in this sample translate to the same CDR3. The genes are TRGV2 and TRGJP2. This CDR3 spans 15 amino acids. Germline trimming cut 2 bases from V and 1 base from J; bases unmatched to any gene: 4. Germline V gene data show CDR1 as EGSNGY and CDR2 as YDSYNSKV. CDR3 in DNA: TGTGCCACCTGGGACGTGGGTAGTAGTGATTGGATCAAGACGTTT. It encodes CATWDVGSSDWIKTF.

This chain joins TRGV4 and TRGJ1 or TRGJ2. The length of the CDR3 is 14 residues. CDR1 is EGSTGY and CDR2 is YDSYTSSV in the germline V gene. V shed 3 bases and J 2 bases; nucleotides not matched to a gene: 7. CDR3 loop: CATWDIRDYYKKLF. Written as DNA, the CDR3 is TGTGCCACCTGGGATATTCGGGATTATTATAAGAAACTCTTT.

The gene calls are TRGV8 and TRGJ1 or TRGJ2. This CDR3 has 11 residues. The V gene's germline CDR1 is VENAVY and CDR2 YDSYNSRV. J lost 12 bases, V lost 2 bases, and 7 bases had no gene match. The CDR3 loop reads CATWDTVGKLF. CDR3 nucleotide sequence: TGTGCCACCTGGGATACGGTTGGGAAACTCTTT.

This clone was picked up a small number of times. Other DNA sequences within the sample encode an identical CDR3. This chain joins TRGV8 and TRGJ1 or TRGJ2. The CDR3 runs 13 residues. The J segment lost 6 bases and the V segment lost 0 bases, leaving 5 bases of the junction unmatched. Germline V gene data show CDR1 as VENAVY and CDR2 as YDSYNSRV. The CDR3 sequence is CATWDRGGYKKLF. The CDR3 region has the DNA TGTGCCACCTGGGATAGGGGTGGTTATAAGAAACTCTTT.

The gene calls are TRGV2 and TRGJ1 or TRGJ2. The germline V gene has CDR1 EGSNGY and CDR2 YDSYNSKV. CDR3 length equals 15 residues. J gave up 7 bases and V 0 bases, and 12 bases lay outside the gene matches. CDR3 in amino acids: CATWDGPSADYKKLF. As DNA, the CDR3 is TGTGCCACCTGGGACGGGCCAAGCGCGGACTATAAGAAACTCTTT.

This clone was picked up a small number of times. The chain is built from TRGV2 and TRGJ1 or TRGJ2. CDR3 length: 11 amino acids. The trim removed 0 bases at V and 12 bases at J, leaving 5 bases unmatched. Germline assignment: CDR1 EGSNGY and CDR2 YDSYNSKV. CDR3 coding DNA: TGTGCCACCTGGGACGGGCCGCTGAAACTCTTT. This encodes CATWDGPLKLF.

This clone was recorded a few times. The chain couples TRGV4 to TRGJ1 or TRGJ2. CDR1 EGSTGY and CDR2 YDSYTSSV come from the germline V gene. V lost 5 bases and J lost 3; bases outside the gene matches: 7. The CDR3 is 13 amino acids. CDR3 DNA sequence: TGTGCCACCTGGGTTTCCGTTTATTATAAGAAACTCTTT. It translates to CATWVSVYYKKLF.